The entry below gives a single TCR beta chain sequence along with its context. Its antigen is not known. At one end the junction does not follow the germline gene, possibly because of a read error. Vbeta (60) and Jbeta (13) primers were used in the PCR. Repertoires were generated with immunoSEQ multiplex PCR, while TCRdb's copy carries only in-frame clones and drops some. The sample has around 150,000 clones, 70% to 80% seen once. This sample is part of a study of cytomegalovirus exposure and HLA in healthy donors. Findings and limits, study-wide: It was 164 TCR beta chains that were listed as cytomegalovirus-associated.

CDR3 length equals 11 residues. CDR1 SNHLY and CDR2 FYNNEI come from the germline V gene. This sequence originates from a middle-aged man in good health and CMV-seropositive. J is TRBJ1-2 and V is TRBV2; TRBD1 agrees at 7 bases. Input material: PBMCs. The CDR3 here is CASNSRGISSF. In nucleotides, the CDR3 is TGTGCCAGCAACTCCAGGGGGATTTCAAGCTTC.